The T cell receptor (beta chain) under discussion was sequenced for a study of PD-1 and CTLA-4 blockade in melanoma. Unmatched junction bases numbered 7, after V lost 5 bases and J lost 9 bases. Germline CDR1 SEHNR, CDR2 FQNEAQ (reference sequence). The CDR3 is made up of 15 amino acids. TCRdb's table, derived via immunoSEQ multiplex PCR, lists solely in-frame clones and lacks some. The repertoire includes 20,000 to 25,000 clones, about nine tenths of them detected once, and less than 9% sits in the top ten. The sample consisted of CD8+ T cells from peripheral blood, taken before anti-PD-1 treatment. This TCR was recovered from a human donor with melanoma. The J gene is TRBJ1-6, the V gene TRBV7-9; 10 nucleotides match TRBD1. CDR3 DNA: TGTGCCAGCAGCAAAGGGACAGGGGCATTTTCACCCCTCCACTTT. Protein product: CASSKGTGAFSPLHF. Supplemented by reference TRBV7-9 and TRBJ1-6, the full variable domain reads DTGVSQNPRHKITKRGQNVTFRCDPISEHNRLYWYRQTLGQGPEFLTYFQNEAQLEKSRLLSDRFSAERPKGSFSTLEIQRTEQGDSAMYLCASSKGTGAFSPLHFGNGTRLTVT.